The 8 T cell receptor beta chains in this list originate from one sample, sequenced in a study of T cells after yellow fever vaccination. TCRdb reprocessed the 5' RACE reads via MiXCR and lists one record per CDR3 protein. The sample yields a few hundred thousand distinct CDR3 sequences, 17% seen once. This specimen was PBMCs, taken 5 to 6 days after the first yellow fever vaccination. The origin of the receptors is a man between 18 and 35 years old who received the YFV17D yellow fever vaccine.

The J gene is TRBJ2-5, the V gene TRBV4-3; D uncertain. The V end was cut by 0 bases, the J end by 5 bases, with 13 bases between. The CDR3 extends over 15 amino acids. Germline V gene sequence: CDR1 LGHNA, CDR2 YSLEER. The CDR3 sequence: CASSQDFAEMETQYF. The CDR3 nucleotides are TGCGCCAGCAGCCAAGATTTTGCGGAGATGGAGACCCAGTACTTC.

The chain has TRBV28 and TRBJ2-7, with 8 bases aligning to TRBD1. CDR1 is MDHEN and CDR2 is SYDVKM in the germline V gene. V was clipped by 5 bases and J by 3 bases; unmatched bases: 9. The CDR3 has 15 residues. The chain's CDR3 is CASSPGTGVFYEQYV. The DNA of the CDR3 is TGTGCCAGCAGTCCCGGGACAGGCGTCTTCTACGAGCAGTACGTC.

The CDR3 is CASSIVEGSSSYEQYV. CDR3 DNA: TGTGCCAGTAGTATAGTGGAAGGGTCCAGCTCCTACGAGCAGTACGTC. The rearrangement links TRBV19 to TRBJ2-7; D is undetermined. The CDR3 is 16 residues long. Per germline, CDR1 LNHDA and CDR2 SQIVND (reference sequence). The V and J ends lost 1 base and 0 bases respectively, with 13 bases between them.

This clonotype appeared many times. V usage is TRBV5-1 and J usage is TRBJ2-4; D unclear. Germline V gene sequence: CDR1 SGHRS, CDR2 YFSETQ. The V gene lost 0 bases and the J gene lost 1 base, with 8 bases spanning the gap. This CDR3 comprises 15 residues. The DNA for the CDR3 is TGCGCCAGCAGCTTGGATGGGTGGGCCAAAAACATTCAGTACTTC. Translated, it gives CASSLDGWAKNIQYF.

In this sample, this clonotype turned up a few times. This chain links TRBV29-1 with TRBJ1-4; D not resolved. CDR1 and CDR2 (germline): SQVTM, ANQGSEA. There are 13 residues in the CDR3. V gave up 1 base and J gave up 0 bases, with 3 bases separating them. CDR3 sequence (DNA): TGCAGCGTTGAAGGGGCAACTAATGAAAAACTGTTTTTT. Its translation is CSVEGATNEKLFF.

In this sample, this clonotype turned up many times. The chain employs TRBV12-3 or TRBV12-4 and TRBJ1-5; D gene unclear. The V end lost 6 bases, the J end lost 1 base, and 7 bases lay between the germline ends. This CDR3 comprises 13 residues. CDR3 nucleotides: TGTGCCAGCAGCCCGTTGAGCAATCAGCCCCAGCATTTT. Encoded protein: CASSPLSNQPQHF.

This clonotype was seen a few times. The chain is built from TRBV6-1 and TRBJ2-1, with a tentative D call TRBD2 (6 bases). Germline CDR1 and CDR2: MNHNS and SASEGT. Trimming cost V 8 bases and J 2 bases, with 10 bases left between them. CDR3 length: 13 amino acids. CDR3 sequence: CASSGLTYNEQFF. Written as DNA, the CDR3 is TGTGCCAGCTCGGGACTCACCTACAATGAGCAGTTCTTC.

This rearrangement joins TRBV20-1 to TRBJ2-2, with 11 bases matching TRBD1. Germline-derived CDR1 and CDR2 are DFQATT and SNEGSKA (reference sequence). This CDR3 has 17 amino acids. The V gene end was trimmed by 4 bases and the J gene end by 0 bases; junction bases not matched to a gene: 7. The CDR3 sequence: CSAKGQGASSNTGELFF. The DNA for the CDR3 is TGCAGTGCTAAAGGACAGGGGGCCTCTTCGAACACCGGGGAGCTGTTTTTT.